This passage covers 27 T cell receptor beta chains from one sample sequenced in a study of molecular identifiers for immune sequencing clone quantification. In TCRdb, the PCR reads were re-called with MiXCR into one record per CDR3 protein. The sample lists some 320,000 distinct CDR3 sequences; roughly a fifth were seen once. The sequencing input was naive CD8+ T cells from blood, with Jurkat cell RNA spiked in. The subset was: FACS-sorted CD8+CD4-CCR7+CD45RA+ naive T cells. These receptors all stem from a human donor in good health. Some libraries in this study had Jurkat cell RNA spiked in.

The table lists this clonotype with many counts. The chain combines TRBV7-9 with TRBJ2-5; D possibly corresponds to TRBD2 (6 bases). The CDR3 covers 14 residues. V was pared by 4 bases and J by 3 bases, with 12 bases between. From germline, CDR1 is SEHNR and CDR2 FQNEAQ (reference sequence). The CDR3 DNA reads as TGTGCCAGCAGCTCCGGACTAACGAAAGAGACCCAGTACTTC. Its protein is CASSSGLTKETQYF.

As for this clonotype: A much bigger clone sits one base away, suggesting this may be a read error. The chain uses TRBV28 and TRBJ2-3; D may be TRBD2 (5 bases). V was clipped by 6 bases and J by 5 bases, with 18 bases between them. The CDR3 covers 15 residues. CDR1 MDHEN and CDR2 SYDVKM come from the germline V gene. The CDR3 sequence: CASRPSTVGQDTQYF. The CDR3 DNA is TGTGCCAGCAGACCTAGCACAGTGGGCCAAGATACGCAGTATTTT.

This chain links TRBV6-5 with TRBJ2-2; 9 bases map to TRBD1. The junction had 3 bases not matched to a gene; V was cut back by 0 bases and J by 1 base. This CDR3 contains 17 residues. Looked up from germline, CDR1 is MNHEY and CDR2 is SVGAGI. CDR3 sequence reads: CASSYSVGQGNTGELFF. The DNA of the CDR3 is TGTGCCAGCAGTTACTCGGTGGGACAGGGGAACACCGGGGAGCTGTTTTTT.

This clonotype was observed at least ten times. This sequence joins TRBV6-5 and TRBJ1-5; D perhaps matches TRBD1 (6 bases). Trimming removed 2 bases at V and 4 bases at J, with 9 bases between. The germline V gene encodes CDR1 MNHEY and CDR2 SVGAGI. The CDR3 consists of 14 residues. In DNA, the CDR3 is TGTGCCAGCAGTTACGAGGGGGTGAATCAGCCCCAGCATTTT. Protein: CASSYEGVNQPQHF.

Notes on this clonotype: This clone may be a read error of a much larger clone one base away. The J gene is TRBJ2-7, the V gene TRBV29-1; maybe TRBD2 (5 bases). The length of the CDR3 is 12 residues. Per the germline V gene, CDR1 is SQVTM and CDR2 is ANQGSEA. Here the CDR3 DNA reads TGCGGCGTTGCCCTATCGGGATACGAGCAGTACTTC. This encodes CGVALSGYEQYF.

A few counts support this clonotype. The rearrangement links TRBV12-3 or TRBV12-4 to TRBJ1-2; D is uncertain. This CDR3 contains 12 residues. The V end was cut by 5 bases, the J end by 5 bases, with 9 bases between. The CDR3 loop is CASSDTAYGYTF. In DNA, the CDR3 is TGTGCCAGCAGTGACACCGCTTATGGCTACACCTTC.

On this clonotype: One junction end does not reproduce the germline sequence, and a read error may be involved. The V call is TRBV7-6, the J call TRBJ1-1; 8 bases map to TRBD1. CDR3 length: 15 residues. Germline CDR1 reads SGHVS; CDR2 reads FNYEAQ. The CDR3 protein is CASSLGQGANTGAFF. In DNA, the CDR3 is TGTGCCAGCAGCTTAGGGCAGGGGGCTAACACTGGAGCTTTCTTT.

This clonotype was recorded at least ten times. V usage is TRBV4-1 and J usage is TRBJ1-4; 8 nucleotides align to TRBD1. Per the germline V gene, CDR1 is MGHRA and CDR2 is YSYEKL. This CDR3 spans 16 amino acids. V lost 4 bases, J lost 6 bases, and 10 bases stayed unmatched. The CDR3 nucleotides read TGCGCCAGCAGCCTGCCGGTGACAGGGGCTGATGAAAAACTGTTTTTT. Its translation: CASSLPVTGADEKLFF.

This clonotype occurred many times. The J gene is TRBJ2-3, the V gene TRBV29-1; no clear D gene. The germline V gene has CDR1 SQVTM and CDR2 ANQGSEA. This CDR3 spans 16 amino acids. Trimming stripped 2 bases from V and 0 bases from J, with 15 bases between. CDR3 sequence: CSVEWASRSSTDTQYF. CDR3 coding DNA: TGCAGCGTTGAATGGGCTAGTAGATCTAGCACAGATACGCAGTATTTT.

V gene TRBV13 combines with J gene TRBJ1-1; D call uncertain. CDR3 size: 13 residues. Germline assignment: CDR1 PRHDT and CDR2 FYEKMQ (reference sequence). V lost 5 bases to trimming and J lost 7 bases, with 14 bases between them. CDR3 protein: CASSPGWGFEAFF. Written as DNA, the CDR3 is TGTGCCAGCAGCCCCGGCTGGGGTTTTGAAGCTTTCTTT.

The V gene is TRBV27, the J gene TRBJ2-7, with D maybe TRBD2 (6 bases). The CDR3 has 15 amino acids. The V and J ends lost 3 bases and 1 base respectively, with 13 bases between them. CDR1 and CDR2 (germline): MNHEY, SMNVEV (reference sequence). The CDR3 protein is CASSFAGISSYEQYF. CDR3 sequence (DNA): TGTGCCAGCAGTTTCGCGGGAATATCGTCCTACGAGCAGTACTTC.

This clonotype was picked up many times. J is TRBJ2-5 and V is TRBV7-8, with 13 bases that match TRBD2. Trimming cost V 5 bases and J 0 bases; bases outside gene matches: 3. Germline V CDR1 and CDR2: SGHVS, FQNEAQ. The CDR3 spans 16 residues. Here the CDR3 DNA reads TGTGCCAGCAGCCTAGGACTAGCGGGGGACCAAGAGACCCAGTACTTC. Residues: CASSLGLAGDQETQYF. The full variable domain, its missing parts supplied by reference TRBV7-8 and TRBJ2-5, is GAGVSQSPRYKVAKRGQDVALRCDPISGHVSLFWYQQALGQGPEFLTYFQNEAQLDKSGLPSDRFFAERPEGSVSTLKIQRTQQEDSAVYLCASSLGLAGDQETQYFGPGTRLLVL.

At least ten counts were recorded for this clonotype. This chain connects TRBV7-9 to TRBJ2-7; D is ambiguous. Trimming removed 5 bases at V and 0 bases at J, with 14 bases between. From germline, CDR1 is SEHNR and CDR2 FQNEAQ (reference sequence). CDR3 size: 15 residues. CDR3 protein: CASSPGLTGSYEQYF. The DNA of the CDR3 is TGTGCCAGCAGCCCCGGCCTGACCGGCTCCTACGAGCAGTACTTC.

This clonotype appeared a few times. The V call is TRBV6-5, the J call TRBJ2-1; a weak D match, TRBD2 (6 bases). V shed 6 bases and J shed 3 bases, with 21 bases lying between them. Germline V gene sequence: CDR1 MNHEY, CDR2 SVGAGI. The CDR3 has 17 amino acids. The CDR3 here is CASSPVAGLADYNEQFF. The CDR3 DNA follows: TGTGCCAGCAGCCCAGTGGCTGGATTAGCGGACTACAATGAGCAGTTCTTC.

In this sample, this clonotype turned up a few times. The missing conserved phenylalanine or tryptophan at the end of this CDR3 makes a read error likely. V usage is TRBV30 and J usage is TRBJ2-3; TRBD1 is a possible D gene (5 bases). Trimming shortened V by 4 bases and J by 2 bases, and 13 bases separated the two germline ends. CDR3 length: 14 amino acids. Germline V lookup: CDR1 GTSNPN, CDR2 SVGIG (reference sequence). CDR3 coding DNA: TGTGCCTGGAACAGGAAACTTTCCACAGATACGCAGTATCTT. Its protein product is CAWNRKLSTDTQYL.

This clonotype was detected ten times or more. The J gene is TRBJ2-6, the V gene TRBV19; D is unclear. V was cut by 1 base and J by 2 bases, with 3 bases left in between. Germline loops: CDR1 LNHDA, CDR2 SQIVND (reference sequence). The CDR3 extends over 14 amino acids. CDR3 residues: CASSIGTGANVLTF. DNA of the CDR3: TGTGCCAGTAGTATAGGTACTGGGGCCAACGTCCTGACTTTC.

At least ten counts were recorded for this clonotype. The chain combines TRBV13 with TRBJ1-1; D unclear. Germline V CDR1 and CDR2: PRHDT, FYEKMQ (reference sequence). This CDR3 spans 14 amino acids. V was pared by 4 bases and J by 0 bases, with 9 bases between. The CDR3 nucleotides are TGTGCCAGCAGCTGGGAGATGGTGAACACTGAAGCTTTCTTT. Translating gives CASSWEMVNTEAFF.

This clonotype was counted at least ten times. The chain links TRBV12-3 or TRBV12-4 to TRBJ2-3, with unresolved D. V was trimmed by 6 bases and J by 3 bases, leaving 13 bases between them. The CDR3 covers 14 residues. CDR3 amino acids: CASSKRLVTDTQYF. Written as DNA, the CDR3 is TGTGCCAGCAGCAAACGTCTGGTTACAGATACGCAGTATTTT.

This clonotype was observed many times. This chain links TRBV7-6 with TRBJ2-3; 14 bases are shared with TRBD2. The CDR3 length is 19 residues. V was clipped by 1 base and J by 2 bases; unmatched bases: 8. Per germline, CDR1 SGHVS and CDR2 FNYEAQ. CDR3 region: CASSLDRLAGGLVTDTQYF. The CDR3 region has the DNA TGTGCCAGCAGCTTAGACCGACTAGCGGGGGGGCTGGTCACAGATACGCAGTATTTT.

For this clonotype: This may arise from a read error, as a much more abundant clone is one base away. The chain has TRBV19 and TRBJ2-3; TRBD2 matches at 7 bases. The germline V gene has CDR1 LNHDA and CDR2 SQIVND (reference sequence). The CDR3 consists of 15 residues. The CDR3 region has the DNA TGTGCCACTAGTAACCGGGACTACGGCCAGGATACGCAGTATTTT. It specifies CATSNRDYGQDTQYF.

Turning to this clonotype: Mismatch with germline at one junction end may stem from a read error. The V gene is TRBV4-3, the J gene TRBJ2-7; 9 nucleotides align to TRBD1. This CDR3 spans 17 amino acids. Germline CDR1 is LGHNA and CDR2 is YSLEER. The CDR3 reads CASSLALTGQGNYERYF. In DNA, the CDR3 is TGCGCCAGCAGCTTAGCTTTAACGGGACAGGGAAACTACGAGCGGTACTTC.

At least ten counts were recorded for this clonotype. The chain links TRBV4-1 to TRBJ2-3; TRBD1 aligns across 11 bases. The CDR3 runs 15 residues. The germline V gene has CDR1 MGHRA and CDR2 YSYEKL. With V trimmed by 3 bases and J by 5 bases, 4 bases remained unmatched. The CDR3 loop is CASSQDRGLGDTQYF. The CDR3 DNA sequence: TGCGCCAGCAGCCAGGACAGGGGGCTCGGAGATACGCAGTATTTT.

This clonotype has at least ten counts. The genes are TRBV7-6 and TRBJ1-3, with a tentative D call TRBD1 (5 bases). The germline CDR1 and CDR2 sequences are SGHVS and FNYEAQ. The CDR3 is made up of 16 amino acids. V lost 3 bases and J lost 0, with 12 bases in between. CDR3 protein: CASSLSTGVSGNTIYF. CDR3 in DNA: TGTGCCAGCAGCTTGTCCACAGGAGTCTCTGGAAACACCATATATTTT.

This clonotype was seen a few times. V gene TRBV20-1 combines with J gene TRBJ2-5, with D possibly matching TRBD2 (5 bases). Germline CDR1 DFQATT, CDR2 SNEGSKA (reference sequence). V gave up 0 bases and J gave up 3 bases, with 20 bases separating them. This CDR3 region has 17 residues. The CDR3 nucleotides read TGCAGTGCTAGAGATCGATCCAGCGGAAGAGTGAAAGAGACCCAGTACTTC. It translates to CSARDRSSGRVKETQYF.

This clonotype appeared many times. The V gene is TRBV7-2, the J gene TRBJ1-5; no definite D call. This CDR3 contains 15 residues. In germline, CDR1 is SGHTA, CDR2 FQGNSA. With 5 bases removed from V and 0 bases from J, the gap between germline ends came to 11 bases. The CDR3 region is CASSPRGFSNQPQHF. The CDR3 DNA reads TGTGCCAGCAGCCCCCGGGGTTTTAGCAATCAGCCCCAGCATTTT.

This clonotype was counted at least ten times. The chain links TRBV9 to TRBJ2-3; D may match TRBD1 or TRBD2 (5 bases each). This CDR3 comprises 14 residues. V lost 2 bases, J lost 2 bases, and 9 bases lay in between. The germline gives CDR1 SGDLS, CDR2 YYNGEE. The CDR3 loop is CASSVGDLTDTQYF. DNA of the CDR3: TGTGCCAGCAGCGTGGGGGACCTCACAGATACGCAGTATTTT.

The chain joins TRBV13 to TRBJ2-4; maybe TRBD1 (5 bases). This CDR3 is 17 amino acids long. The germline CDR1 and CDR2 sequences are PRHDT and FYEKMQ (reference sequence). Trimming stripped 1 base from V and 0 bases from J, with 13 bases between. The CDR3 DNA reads TGTGCCAGCAGCTTAGAGGGGAACTCCGGAGCCAAAAACATTCAGTACTTC. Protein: CASSLEGNSGAKNIQYF.